A selection of T cell receptor beta chains follows, all from one sample in a study of blood T cell repertoires in COVID-19. Libraries were prepared by immunoSEQ multiplex PCR; TCRdb keeps only in-frame clonotypes and omits some of them. In the table there are about 100,000 clones, approximately 85% of which are singletons. The source material was peripheral blood. The origin of the receptors is a woman of 80 years or more with active or convalescent COVID-19. Both conserved end residues are part of each CDR3. A D gene is named only where the DNA matches it firmly. Size is omitted from some rows. Given values are once, few, many or a class for expanded clones.

>TRBV11-3|.|TRBD1|TRBJ2-3
TGTGCCAGCAGCCTAGGACAGGTCGCAGATACGCAGTATTTT
CASSLGQVADTQYF
>TRBV19|.|.|TRBJ1-5
TGTGCCAGTATGGGGACTGGGCATAGCAATCAGCCCCAGCATTTT
CASMGTGHSNQPQHF
>TRBV6-2/TRBV6-3|.|.|TRBJ1-5
TGTGCCAGCAGTCAACGGACAGATAGCAATCAGCCCCAGCATTTT
CASSQRTDSNQPQHF
>TRBV5-1|.|.|TRBJ2-1
TGCGCCAGCAGCCAGGAAGCCTCCTACAATGAGCAGTTCTTC
CASSQEASYNEQFF
>TRBV6-6|.|TRBD1|TRBJ1-4
TGTGCCAGCAGGCGGGACAGCGAAAAACTGTTTTTT
CASRRDSEKLFF
>TRBV28|few|.|TRBJ2-1
TGTGCCAGCAGTTCGCAAACAGTAAACTACAATGAGCAGTTCTTC
CASSSQTVNYNEQFF
>TRBV5-6|once|TRBD1|TRBJ1-2
TGTGCCAGCAGCTACCCTCCTCCGACAGGGGACAGGTATGGCTACACCTTC
CASSYPPPTGDRYGYTF
>TRBV2|.|.|TRBJ1-2
TGTGCCAGCAGTGCGCGCGTTTCGGGCTACACCTTC
CASSARVSGYTF
>TRBV5-1|.|TRBD1|TRBJ2-1
TGTGCCAGCAGCCCCACGGGACAGGGTCTCAATGAGCAGTTCTTC
CASSPTGQGLNEQFF
>TRBV29-1|.|.|TRBJ2-3
TGCAGCGTTGTAGTCGGGGGAACCTTTACAGATACGCAGTATTTT
CSVVVGGTFTDTQYF
>TRBV18|once|TRBD2|TRBJ2-7
TGTGCCAGCTCACCAACTAGCGATTACGAGCAGTACTTC
CASSPTSDYEQYF
>TRBV27|.|.|TRBJ1-1
TGTGCCAGCACGGGGAACACTGAAGCTTTCTTT
CASTGNTEAFF
>TRBV11-2|.|.|TRBJ2-5
TGTGCCAGCAGCCTCCAGGGGTTTCAAGAGACCCAGTACTTC
CASSLQGFQETQYF
>TRBV28|.|.|TRBJ1-4
TGTGCCTGCGGCAGGGGAAATGAAAAACTGTTTTTT
CACGRGNEKLFF
>TRBV6-2/TRBV6-3|.|TRBD1|TRBJ1-2
TGTGCCAGCAGTTCCCGCGGGACAGGGTCGTCGCTTGTCTATGGCTACACCTTC
CASSSRGTGSSLVYGYTF
>TRBV18|.|TRBD1|TRBJ2-7
TGTGCCAGCTCACCTGAGACAGGGGGCGAGCAGTACTTC
CASSPETGGEQYF
>TRBV4-3|.|TRBD2|TRBJ2-1
TGCGCCAGCAGCCAAGATTCGCGGGAGAAGAGGAATGAGCAGTTCTTC
CASSQDSREKRNEQFF
>TRBV5-1|.|TRBD1|TRBJ2-5
TGCGCCAGCAGCTCTAGGGGGACAGGGACCGAGACCCAGTACTTC
CASSSRGTGTETQYF
>TRBV30|.|.|TRBJ2-1
TGTGCCTGGAATAGTTGGGCAGTCGGATACAATGAGCAGTTCTTC
CAWNSWAVGYNEQFF
>TRBV5-5|once|.|TRBJ1-2
TGTGCCAGCAGCTTGTGGTGGGAGGATGGCTACACCTTC
CASSLWWEDGYTF
>TRBV29-1|.|.|TRBJ1-2
TGCAGCGTTGTCTTCCGGACAGCCTATGGCTACACCTTC
CSVVFRTAYGYTF
>TRBV6-1|.|.|TRBJ1-5
TGTGCCAGCAGTGAAGCGATGGGAGATCAGCCCCAGCATTTT
CASSEAMGDQPQHF
>TRBV5-4|few|.|TRBJ2-7
TGTGCCAGCAGCTTGGTCGGTAGCGGTCTCTCCTACGAGCAGTACTTC
CASSLVGSGLSYEQYF
>TRBV4-3|.|.|TRBJ1-4
TGCGCCAGCAGCCAAGATAGCCCCCCAGCTACTGAAAAACTGTTTTTT
CASSQDSPPATEKLFF
>TRBV28|.|.|TRBJ1-5
TGTGCCAGCACCCTACAGGGTAGCGTGTCCCAGCCCCAGCATTTT
CASTLQGSVSQPQHF
>TRBV15|.|TRBD1|TRBJ2-6
TGTGCCACCAGCAGAGAACAGGGGGCTGGGGCCAACGTCCTGACTTTC
CATSREQGAGANVLTF
>TRBV5-4|.|TRBD2|TRBJ2-1
TGTGCCAGCAGCGGGGGACTAGCGGGAGGAACCTACAATGAGCAGTTCTTC
CASSGGLAGGTYNEQFF
>TRBV2|.|TRBD1|TRBJ1-2
TGTGCCAGCAGTGGGGACAGCTCTAACTATGGCTACACCTTC
CASSGDSSNYGYTF
>TRBV5-1|.|TRBD2|TRBJ2-2
TGCGCCAGCAGCAACCCTAGCGGACCTAACACCGGGGAGCTGTTTTTT
CASSNPSGPNTGELFF
>TRBV5-1|.|.|TRBJ2-3
TGCGCCAGCAGCCCGGCCCGAACAGGGAACACAGATACGCAGTATTTT
CASSPARTGNTDTQYF
>TRBV15|.|.|TRBJ2-7
TGTGCCACCAGCAGTCCCACTTCCTACGAGCAGTACTTC
CATSSPTSYEQYF
>TRBV14|once|.|TRBJ2-6
TGTGCCAGCAGCCAAGATTTGATCGGGTCCTCTGGGGCCAACGTCCTGACTTTC
CASSQDLIGSSGANVLTF
>TRBV5-1|.|.|TRBJ1-4
TGCGCCAGCAGCTTGAGGCCGACAGGCTCCTCTGAAAAACTGTTTTTT
CASSLRPTGSSEKLFF
>TRBV2|.|.|TRBJ2-7
TGTGCCAGCAGTGAACAGAGCAGGTACGAGCAGTACTTC
CASSEQSRYEQYF
>TRBV7-2|.|TRBD1|TRBJ1-2
TGTGCCAGCAGCTTAGGGACAGGGGGTAGCGGCTACACCTTC
CASSLGTGGSGYTF
>TRBV2|.|TRBD2|TRBJ2-3
TGTGCCAGCAGGGGACTAGCGGGAGTGGATACGCAGTATTTT
CASRGLAGVDTQYF
>TRBV19|.|.|TRBJ2-2
TGTGCCAGTAGTATGCGAGGGCACACCGGGGAGCTGTTTTTT
CASSMRGHTGELFF
>TRBV5-8|.|.|TRBJ2-7
TGTGCCAGCAGCTTGCGGGGAGGTCGGTACTTC
CASSLRGGRYF
>TRBV18|.|TRBD1|TRBJ1-1
TGTGCCAGCTCACCGAGCGGACAGGGATTCTCTGAAGCTTTCTTT
CASSPSGQGFSEAFF
>TRBV5-6|.|TRBD2|TRBJ2-7
TGTGCCAGCAGCCACGGACTAGCGGGAGTCTACGAGCAGTACTTC
CASSHGLAGVYEQYF
>TRBV27|.|TRBD2|TRBJ2-1
TGTGCCAGCAGTTTGGTAGCGGGTATATACAATGAGCAGTTCTTC
CASSLVAGIYNEQFF
>TRBV6-2/TRBV6-3|once|TRBD2|TRBJ2-7
TGTGCCAGCAGTGGTAGCGGGAGGGCCCACGAGCAGTACTTC
CASSGSGRAHEQYF
>TRBV28|.|TRBD1|TRBJ1-1
TGTGCCAGCCCCCCCCAACAGGGACAGGGGGCCCTTGAAGCTTTCTTT
CASPPQQGQGALEAFF